This is a list of T cell receptor beta chains from one sample in a study of shared clonotypes between healthy human individuals. Clones were sequenced by immunoSEQ multiplex PCR, and TCRdb holds only the in-frame ones, with some missing. The sample has about 2.4 million clones, around 94% seen once; the top ten hold 0.14%. The specimen was naive CD4+ T cells sorted from blood. These receptors all come from a young man in good health. Both conserved end residues are part of each CDR3. The D gene is left open where the match is weak. The listing skips clone size in some rows; elsewhere it reads once, few, many or a size class.

abundance	j_gene	v_gene	d_gene	CDR3nt	CDR3aa
.	TRBJ1-2	TRBV10-3	TRBD1	TGTGCCATCAATCCGGGACAGGGGGACGGCTATGGCTACACCTTC	CAINPGQGDGYGYTF
.	TRBJ1-3	TRBV18	.	TGTGCCAGCTCACCACTACTCAGAAGCTCTGGAAACACCATATATTTT	CASSPLLRSSGNTIYF
.	TRBJ2-2	TRBV7-2	TRBD2	TGTGCCAGCAGCGCGTCCCTAGCGGGAGGGCCGGGCACCGGGGAGCTGTTTTTT	CASSASLAGGPGTGELFF
.	TRBJ2-3	TRBV5-1	.	TGCGCCAGCAGCTTGGAGGCAGCTTTAAGCACAGATACGCAGTATTTT	CASSLEAALSTDTQYF
.	TRBJ2-6	TRBV5-1	.	TGCGCCAGCAGCTTGGGCAGCCTCTCTGGGGCCAACGTCCTGACTTTC	CASSLGSLSGANVLTF
.	TRBJ1-5	TRBV25-1	.	TGTGCCAGCAGCGCCTCAGGGAAGAATCAGCCCCAGCATTTT	CASSASGKNQPQHF
once	TRBJ2-3	TRBV6-5	TRBD1	TGTGCCAGCAGTTCCGGGACAGGAGACACAGATACGCAGTATTTT	CASSSGTGDTDTQYF
.	TRBJ1-2	TRBV19	TRBD1	TGTGCCAGTAGTATTGGGGGACAGGGGAACACCTTC	CASSIGGQGNTF
.	TRBJ2-7	TRBV12-5	.	TGTGCTAGTGGTTCACCGGCAGGGGGGCCATCCTACGAGCAGTACTTC	CASGSPAGGPSYEQYF
once	TRBJ1-2	TRBV19	.	TGTGCCAGTAGTACAAAAGGCTTTCAGGTTGCCTATGGCTACACCTTC	CASSTKGFQVAYGYTF
.	TRBJ1-1	TRBV6-1	.	TGTGCCAGCAAAGGCGGGACTAACACTGAAGCTTTCTTT	CASKGGTNTEAFF
.	TRBJ1-1	TRBV2	.	TGTGCCAGCCCCGCCAGGGCAGGGCAGAACACTGAAGCTTTCTTT	CASPARAGQNTEAFF
.	TRBJ2-1	TRBV7-9	.	TGTGCCAGCAGCTTAGGGTCTGGTTTTTCCAATGAGCAGTTCTTC	CASSLGSGFSNEQFF
.	TRBJ2-2	TRBV29-1	.	TGCAGCGTTGGACGACAGAACACCGGGGAGCTGTTTTTT	CSVGRQNTGELFF
.	TRBJ2-7	TRBV11-2	.	TGTGCCAGCAGCTTAGCGGGTGGTCCCTACGAGCAGTACTTC	CASSLAGGPYEQYF
.	TRBJ1-5	TRBV28	.	TGTGCCAGCAGTTTGAGTAGGCAGTTGGGCAATCAGCCCCAGCATTTT	CASSLSRQLGNQPQHF
.	TRBJ1-2	TRBV5-1	TRBD1	TGCGCCAGCAGCCCGAGACAGGGGAACTATGGCTACACCTTC	CASSPRQGNYGYTF
.	TRBJ2-1	TRBV7-6	.	TGTGCCAGCAGCTCCGGAACAAACTACAATGAGCAGTTCTTC	CASSSGTNYNEQFF
.	TRBJ2-1	TRBV30	.	TGTGCCTGGATCCCGGGATACAATGAGCAGTTCTTC	CAWIPGYNEQFF
.	TRBJ1-5	TRBV7-2	TRBD1	TGTGCCAGCAGCTTAAGGGGGCCAGGGGCCTCCAATCAGCCCCAGCATTTT	CASSLRGPGASNQPQHF
.	TRBJ1-6	TRBV5-1	.	TGCGCCAGCAGCTTGGTTCAGGCAGGCAGAGACTGGGGTTCACCCCTCCACTTT	CASSLVQAGRDWGSPLHF
once	TRBJ1-2	TRBV15	.	TGTGCCACCAGCCCCGACAGTAACTATGGCTACACCTTC	CATSPDSNYGYTF
.	TRBJ1-4	TRBV10-3	.	TGTGCCATCAGGGATTCTGGGGCGAGTAATGAAAAACTGTTTTTT	CAIRDSGASNEKLFF
.	TRBJ2-1	TRBV5-1	.	TGCGCCAGCAGGGACACCTACAATGAGCAGTTCTTC	CASRDTYNEQFF
.	TRBJ1-1	TRBV12-5	.	TGTGCTAGTGGTTCCGACGGGTACACTGAAGCTTTCTTT	CASGSDGYTEAFF